These 27 T cell receptor beta chains share one sample of origin, sequenced in a study of CD8+CD57+ T cells in acquired aplastic anemia. CDR3 and TCR beta VDJ profiling relied on genomic DNA as the template. Using its own MiXCR run on the reads, TCRdb lists one record per CDR3 protein. The data show around 400,000 distinct CDR3 sequences, around 72% seen once. Sequencing was done on a sample of sorted CD4+, CD8+, or CD8+CD57+ T cells (not recorded which) from PBMCs. Receptors were obtained from a human donor in good health, serving as a control.

This clonotype was seen only once. V is TRBV6-4 and J is TRBJ2-7; 9 bases agree with TRBD1. The CDR3 is 15 amino acids. Losses at the gene ends were 3 bases for V and 9 bases for J; bases not matched to a gene: 12. The germline V gene has CDR1 MRHNA and CDR2 SNTAGT. The CDR3 DNA reads as TGTGCCAGCAGTGAAGGGACAGGGCAGGCCTTTCGGCAGTACTTC. Protein: CASSEGTGQAFRQYF.

The V and J genes are TRBV10-3 and TRBJ1-5; 9 nucleotides match TRBD1. The CDR3 runs 15 residues. V lost 10 bases to trimming and J lost 1 base; unmatched junction nucleotides: 8. Per germline, CDR1 ENHRY and CDR2 SYGVKD. The CDR3 is CARRPGTGSNQPQHF. CDR3 sequence (DNA): TGTGCCAGGAGGCCAGGGACAGGGAGCAATCAGCCCCAGCATTTT.

Many counts were recorded for this clonotype. The rearrangement uses TRBV20-1 and TRBJ2-3; the match to TRBD2 covers 7 bases. J was trimmed by 2 bases and V by 5 bases; bases with no gene match: 7. Germline CDR1 reads DFQATT; CDR2 reads SNEGSKA (reference sequence). This CDR3 has 14 amino acids. The CDR3 sequence: CSAVKRGTTDTQYF. The CDR3 bases are TGCAGTGCTGTGAAGCGGGGAACCACAGATACGCAGTATTTT.

A remark on this clonotype: It may be a read error: a sequence one base away is much more abundant. Here the CDR3 omits its conserved ending phenylalanine or tryptophan, so a read error is the likely source. This chain connects TRBV16 to TRBJ1-2, with TRBD1 matching 7 bases. With V trimmed by 1 base and J by 11 bases, 10 bases remained unmatched. Germline CDR1 and CDR2: KGHSY and FQNENV. This CDR3 region has 14 residues. The CDR3 sequence: CASSQLSETGIYTS. CDR3 bases: TGTGCCAGCAGCCAATTGAGCGAGACAGGGATTTACACCTCC.

In regard to this clonotype: Mismatch with germline at one junction end may stem from a read error. The chain couples TRBV9 to TRBJ1-1, with D perhaps TRBD1 (6 bases). The CDR3 length is 13 residues. The germline CDR1 and CDR2 sequences are SGDLS and YYNGEE. The CDR3 coding sequence is TGTGCCAGCAGCGTAGTGGGGGCCCCTGACGATGACTTT. The encoded protein is CASSVVGAPDDDF.

Worth noting for this clonotype: The final CDR3 position lacks the conserved phenylalanine or tryptophan, pointing to a likely read error. Because the CDR3's place on the DNA is in doubt, the DNA is left out and the CDR3 is given as listed by TCRdb. The rearrangement uses TRBV2 and TRBJ2-6. The CDR3 is 15 residues long, counting both termini. Germline-derived CDR1 and CDR2 are SNHLY and FYNNEI. CDR3 protein: CASSAVSSGANVLTS.

The chain carries TRBV2 and TRBJ2-7; D is uncertain. There are 12 residues in the CDR3. Germline V gives CDR1 SNHLY, CDR2 FYNNEI. Trimming cost V 2 bases and J 6 bases, with 8 bases left between them. CDR3 nucleotides: TGTGCCAGCAGTGAACAGACACCCGAGCAGTACTTC. This encodes CASSEQTPEQYF.

This clonotype has ten or more counts. The J gene is TRBJ1-1, the V gene TRBV5-1, with D perhaps TRBD1 (5 bases). The CDR3 has 14 amino acids. V was trimmed by 0 bases and J by 0 bases, leaving 6 bases between them. CDR1 is SGHRS and CDR2 is YFSETQ in the germline V gene. CDR3 nucleotide sequence: TGCGCCAGCAGCTTGGACAGGTTGAACACTGAAGCTTTCTTT. Translation gives CASSLDRLNTEAFF.

The V call is TRBV5-4, the J call TRBJ2-3; maybe TRBD2 (6 bases). The V gene lost 0 bases and the J gene lost 5 bases, with 22 bases spanning the gap. This CDR3 comprises 18 residues. Germline V lookup: CDR1 SGHNT, CDR2 YYREEE (reference sequence). In nucleotides, the CDR3 is TGTGCCAGCAGCTTGGTGATGGCGGGGCGGACCCCGGGAGATACGCAGTATTTT. Protein product: CASSLVMAGRTPGDTQYF.

In its sample, this clonotype was seen many times. The CDR3 DNA reads as TGTGCCAGCAGTCTCCGACTAGCGGGGGGGCCAGAGACCCAGTACTTC. This codes for CASSLRLAGGPETQYF. This sequence joins TRBV6-5 and TRBJ2-5; 14 nucleotides agree with TRBD2. The CDR3 is 16 amino acids. The germline CDR1 and CDR2 sequences are MNHEY and SVGAGI. The ends lost 5 bases at V and 4 bases at J; junction bases unmatched: 6.

With regard to this clonotype: The conserved phenylalanine or tryptophan is not found at the CDR3 terminus, so this likely reflects a read error. No DNA is shown, since the ends of the CDR3 on it are uncertain; the CDR3 is the one TCRdb lists. V gene TRBV7-3 combines with J gene TRBJ1-2. Including both end residues, the CDR3 is 13 amino acids long. Germline assignment: CDR1 SGHTA and CDR2 FQGTGA. The CDR3 sequence: CASSLAGDSSYEQ.

Comments on this clonotype: One end of the junction varies from germline; a read error may be responsible. J is TRBJ1-1 and V is TRBV25-1; TRBD1 agrees at 7 bases. Looked up from germline, CDR1 is MGHDK and CDR2 is SYGVNS. There are 14 residues in the CDR3. This CDR3 is CASRGTWTNTEAFF. The CDR3 DNA is TGCGCCAGCAGGGGGACTTGGACGAACACTGAAGCTTTCTTT. Complete variable domain (other parts from reference TRBV25-1 and TRBJ1-1): EADIYQTPRYLVIGTGKKITLECSQTMGHDKMYWYQQDPGMELHLIHYSYGVNSTEKGDLSSESTVSRIRTEHFPLTLESARPSHTSQYLCASRGTWTNTEAFFGQGTRLTVV.

This clonotype was seen a single time. A much bigger clone sits one base away, suggesting this may be a read error. This chain connects TRBV4-2 to TRBJ2-3, with 11 positions matching TRBD2. Per germline, CDR1 LGHNA and CDR2 YNFKEQ. The V segment lost 2 bases and the J segment 2 bases; nucleotides outside the gene matches: 3. There are 16 residues in the CDR3. CDR3 loop: CASSQSSGGTTDTQYF. In DNA form, the CDR3 reads TGTGCCAGCAGCCAATCTAGCGGGGGGACCACAGATACGCAGTATTTT.

This clonotype was seen more than once but under ten times. One base away lies a much larger clone, so this may be a sequencing read error. The chain couples TRBV24-1 to TRBJ1-1; D is perhaps TRBD1 (5 bases). CDR3 length: 13 amino acids. The germline gives CDR1 KGHDR, CDR2 SFDVKD. Trimming pared 6 bases from V and 3 bases from J, leaving 10 bases between. The CDR3, as DNA: TGTGCCACCAGTTCGACAGCCTACACTGAAGCTTTCTTT. Protein: CATSSTAYTEAFF.

V and J are TRBV12-3 or TRBV12-4 and TRBJ1-2; D may be TRBD1 (5 bases). This CDR3 spans 15 amino acids. Trimming took 4 bases from V and 2 from J, leaving 14 bases between them. DNA for the CDR3: TGTGCCAGCAGTTATGGCGGGGCGCAAAACTATGGCTACACCTTC. It encodes CASSYGGAQNYGYTF.

With respect to this clonotype: A junction boundary mismatches the germline segment, possibly from a read error. This chain links TRBV15 with TRBJ2-3, with D perhaps TRBD1 (7 bases). The better agreement between TRBJ2-7 and the DNA end casts doubt on the J call. The germline V gene has CDR1 LNHNV and CDR2 YYDKDF (reference sequence). This CDR3 contains 14 residues. This chain's CDR3 is CSVRRGQQTDTQYF. CDR3 bases: TGCAGCGTCAGGCGGGGACAGCAAACAGATACGCAGTACTTC.

V is TRBV20-1 and J is TRBJ1-1, with D possibly TRBD1 on 6 matching bases. Trimming cost V 1 base and J 1 base, with 10 bases left between them. The CDR3 covers 14 residues. Germline V lookup: CDR1 DFQATT, CDR2 SNEGSKA (reference sequence). The CDR3, as DNA: TGCAGTGCTAGAGGGGGACACTCGAACACTGAAGCTTTCTTT. This encodes CSARGGHSNTEAFF.

Only a few counts were recorded for this clonotype. CDR3: CASSRTETYEQYF. The CDR3 DNA sequence: TGTGCCAGCAGTCGGACGGAAACCTACGAGCAGTACTTC. The V call is TRBV6-5, the J call TRBJ2-7; D not certain. CDR1 MNHEY and CDR2 SVGAGI come from the germline V gene. This CDR3 region has 13 residues. V lost 5 bases to trimming and J lost 2 bases, with 10 bases between them.

The table lists this clonotype with many counts. The CDR3: CSALKTDNYGYTF. For the CDR3, the DNA is TGCAGTGCTTTGAAAACAGATAACTATGGCTACACCTTC. The chain is built from TRBV20-1 and TRBJ1-2; D remains ambiguous. Germline values: CDR1 DFQATT, CDR2 SNEGSKA (reference sequence). V lost 5 bases, J lost 1 base, and 11 bases lay in between. This CDR3 contains 13 residues.

The chain recombines TRBV6-2 or TRBV6-3 with TRBJ2-3; 11 nucleotides agree with TRBD2. CDR1 and CDR2 from the germline V gene are MNHEY and SVGEGT. This CDR3 is built from 16 residues. The V and J ends lost 4 bases and 1 base, in that order; junction bases with no gene match: 4. The CDR3 DNA reads TGTGCCAGCAGTTTGACTAGCGGGGAAGGCACAGATACGCAGTATTTT. This encodes CASSLTSGEGTDTQYF.

This clonotype appeared a few times. The rearrangement uses TRBV18 and TRBJ1-2, with D hard to call. CDR3 size: 15 residues. V was trimmed by 3 bases and J by 0 bases, leaving 11 bases between them. The germline gives CDR1 KGHSH, CDR2 LQKENI. DNA of the CDR3: TGTGCCAGCTCACCCTCGGCAGAGACTAACTATGGCTACACCTTC. Protein sequence: CASSPSAETNYGYTF.

This clonotype was detected ten times or more. The chain uses TRBV9 and TRBJ2-3; 10 bases align to TRBD1. There are 15 residues in the CDR3. Germline assignment: CDR1 SGDLS and CDR2 YYNGEE. V shed 3 bases, J shed 6 bases, and the junction held 7 bases outside the gene matches. CDR3 region: CASSDTGTGVDTQYF. CDR3 coding DNA: TGTGCCAGCAGCGATACTGGGACAGGGGTGGATACGCAGTATTTT.

The chain combines TRBV25-1 with TRBJ1-5; 7 positions match TRBD1. Germline values: CDR1 MGHDK, CDR2 SYGVNS. V trimming: 8 bases; J trimming: 5 bases; junction bases outside the gene matches: 3. This CDR3 has 12 residues. The CDR3 region has the DNA TGTGCCAGCGGGACAGCCCATCAGCCCCAGCATTTT. The encoded protein is CASGTAHQPQHF.

The chain joins TRBV24-1 to TRBJ2-2, with D possibly being TRBD2 (5 bases). The germline V and J ends were trimmed by 3 bases and 9 bases, with 10 bases remaining between them. Germline V lookup: CDR1 KGHDR, CDR2 SFDVKD. The CDR3 covers 13 residues. As DNA, the CDR3 is TGTGCCACCAGTGATACCGAGGGTAGGGAGCTGTTTTTT. It yields the protein CATSDTEGRELFF.

On this clonotype: A much larger clone differs from this one at a single base, so this may be a read error. Since no conserved phenylalanine or tryptophan closes the CDR3, a read error is the likely cause. This sequence joins TRBV7-9 and TRBJ1-5, with TRBD1 matching over 7 bases. CDR1 is SEHNR and CDR2 is FQNEAQ in the germline V gene (reference sequence). The CDR3 runs to 15 residues. V gave up 3 bases and J gave up 1 base; unmatched junction bases: 3. CDR3 coding DNA: TGTGCCAGCAGCTTGACAGGGATCAGCAATCAGCCCCAGCATTCT. The encoded protein is CASSLTGISNQPQHS.

On this clonotype itself: This CDR3 fails to terminate in the conserved phenylalanine or tryptophan, so it likely reflects a read error. The DNA is omitted, as the CDR3 cannot be located on it reliably, and the CDR3 follows TCRdb's listing. The rearrangement uses TRBV24-1 and TRBJ2-7; TRBD1, as called in the table, went unchecked against the DNA. Per the germline V gene, CDR1 is KGHDR and CDR2 is SFDVKD. The CDR3 adds up to 15 amino acids, both ends counted. The CDR3 is CATSSDSNYCYTFGS.

This clonotype was recorded at least ten times. V and J are TRBV20-1 and TRBJ2-1; D is possibly TRBD1 (5 bases). The V end lost 2 bases, the J end lost 4 bases, and 6 bases lay between the germline ends. Germline V gene lookup returns CDR1 DFQATT and CDR2 SNEGSKA (reference sequence). The CDR3 is made up of 12 amino acids. The CDR3 nucleotides read TGCAGTGCTAGAAAGGGGTACAATGAGCAGTTCTTC. Translation gives CSARKGYNEQFF.